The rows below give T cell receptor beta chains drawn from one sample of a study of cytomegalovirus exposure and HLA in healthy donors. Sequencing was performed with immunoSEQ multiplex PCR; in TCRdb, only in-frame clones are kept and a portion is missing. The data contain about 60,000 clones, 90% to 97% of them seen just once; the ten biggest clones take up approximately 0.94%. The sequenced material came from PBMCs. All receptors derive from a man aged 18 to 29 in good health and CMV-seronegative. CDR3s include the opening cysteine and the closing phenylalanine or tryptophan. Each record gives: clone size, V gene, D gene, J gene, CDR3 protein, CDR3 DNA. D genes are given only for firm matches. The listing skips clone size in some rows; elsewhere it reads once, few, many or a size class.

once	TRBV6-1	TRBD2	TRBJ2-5	CASNAQAGGPETQYF	TGTGCCAGCAACGCGCAAGCGGGAGGGCCAGAGACCCAGTACTTC
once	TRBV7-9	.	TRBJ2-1	CGSEGGHGEQFF	TGTGGAAGCGAGGGCGGCCATGGTGAGCAGTTCTTC
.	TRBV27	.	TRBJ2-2	CASSLSPGVGELFF	TGTGCCAGCAGTTTATCGCCAGGGGTCGGGGAGCTGTTTTTT
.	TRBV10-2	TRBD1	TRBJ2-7	CASSTGTGDEQYF	TGCGCCAGCAGTACCGGGACAGGGGACGAGCAGTACTTC
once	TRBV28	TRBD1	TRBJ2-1	CASSLPWRRTGAGLVYNEQFF	TGTGCCAGCAGTTTACCCTGGAGGCGGACAGGGGCAGGCCTTGTGTACAATGAGCAGTTCTTC
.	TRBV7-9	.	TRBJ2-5	CASSLGRENGETQYF	TGTGCCAGCAGCTTGGGTCGGGAGAATGGGGAGACCCAGTACTTC
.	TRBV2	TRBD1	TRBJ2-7	CASSEGTGDSYEQYF	TGTGCCAGCAGTGAAGGGACAGGGGATTCCTACGAGCAGTACTTC
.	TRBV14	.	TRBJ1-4	CASSRHNRVGREKLFF	TGTGCCAGCAGCCGCCACAACAGGGTAGGACGTGAAAAACTGTTTTTT
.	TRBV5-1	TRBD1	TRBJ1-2	CASSLAGTGLDYGYTF	TGCGCCAGCAGCTTAGCCGGGACAGGGCTCGACTATGGCTACACCTTC
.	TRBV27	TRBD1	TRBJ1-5	CASETGGRSNQPQHF	TGTGCCAGCGAGACAGGGGGCCGTAGCAATCAGCCCCAGCATTTT
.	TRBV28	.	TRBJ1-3	CASSLSLSGNTIYF	TGTGCCAGCAGTTTATCCCTCTCTGGAAACACCATATATTTT
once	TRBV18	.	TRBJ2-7	CASSRRELDGDYEQYF	TGTGCCAGCTCACGAAGGGAGCTAGACGGGGACTACGAGCAGTACTTC
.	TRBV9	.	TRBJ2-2	CASSSGRGNTGELFF	TGTGCCAGCAGCTCCGGTCGCGGCAACACCGGGGAGCTGTTTTTT
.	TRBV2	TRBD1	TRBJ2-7	CASTEGGQGAYEQYF	TGTGCCAGCACCGAAGGGGGCCAGGGGGCCTACGAGCAGTACTTC
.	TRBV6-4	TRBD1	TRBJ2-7	CASRAEPGTGAYEQYF	TGTGCCAGCCGTGCCGAACCCGGGACAGGGGCCTACGAGCAGTACTTC
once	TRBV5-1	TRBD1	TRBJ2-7	CASSLAGQESPYEQYF	TGCGCCAGCAGCTTGGCGGGACAGGAGTCCCCCTACGAGCAGTACTTC
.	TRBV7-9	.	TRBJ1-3	CASSPPPWRALEDTIYF	TGTGCCAGCAGCCCCCCCCCTTGGAGGGCTCTAGAGGACACCATATATTTT
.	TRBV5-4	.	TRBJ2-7	CASSNYRDLWDEQYF	TGTGCCAGCAGCAACTACAGGGACCTGTGGGACGAGCAGTACTTC
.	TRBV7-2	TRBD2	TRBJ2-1	CASSYRTSGDNEQFF	TGTGCCAGCAGCTACCGGACTAGCGGGGACAATGAGCAGTTCTTC
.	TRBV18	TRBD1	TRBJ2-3	CASSGQGSRTDTQYF	TGTGCCAGCTCGGGACAGGGGTCTCGCACAGATACGCAGTATTTT
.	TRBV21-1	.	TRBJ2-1	CASSNRRTSGVAQGANEQFF	.
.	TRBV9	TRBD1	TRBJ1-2	CASSGRGRDGYTF	TGTGCCAGCAGCGGAAGGGGGCGCGACGGCTACACCTTC
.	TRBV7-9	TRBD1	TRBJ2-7	CASSSHGTAYEQYF	TGTGCCAGCAGCTCACACGGGACAGCCTACGAGCAGTACTTC
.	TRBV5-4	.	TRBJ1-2	CASSQFEGMEF	TGTGCCAGCAGCCAGTTCGAGGGAATGGAGTTC
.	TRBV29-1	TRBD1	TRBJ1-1	CSATPGQGTSEAFF	TGCAGCGCAACCCCGGGACAGGGGACATCTGAAGCTTTCTTT
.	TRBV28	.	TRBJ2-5	CASSLGQEVQETQYF	TGTGCCAGCAGTTTAGGGCAGGAGGTCCAAGAGACCCAGTACTTC
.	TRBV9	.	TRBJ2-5	CASSVEALAQETQYF	TGTGCCAGCAGCGTAGAAGCACTAGCTCAAGAGACCCAGTACTTC
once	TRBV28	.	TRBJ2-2	CASSLFGSSGELFF	TGTGCCAGCAGTTTATTTGGCTCTTCCGGGGAGCTGTTTTTT
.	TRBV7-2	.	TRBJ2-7	CASSSRGSDSYEQYF	TGTGCCAGCAGCTCCCGGGGTAGCGACTCCTACGAGCAGTACTTC
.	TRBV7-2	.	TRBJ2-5	CASSLTPPDSYGETQYF	TGTGCCAGCAGCTTAACCCCCCCTGACTCGTATGGAGAGACCCAGTACTTC
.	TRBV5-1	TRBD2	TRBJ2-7	CASSLVAGKEEQYF	TGCGCCAGCAGCTTGGTAGCGGGAAAGGAAGAGCAGTACTTC
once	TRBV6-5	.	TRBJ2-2	CASSESSTGELFF	TGTGCCAGCAGTGAGAGTTCCACCGGGGAGCTGTTTTTT
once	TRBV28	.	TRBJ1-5	CASSKVGKGNQPQHF	TGTGCCAGCAGCAAGGTCGGGAAAGGCAATCAGCCCCAGCATTTT
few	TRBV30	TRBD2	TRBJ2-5	CAWSAGLAGVETQYF	TGTGCCTGGAGTGCCGGACTAGCGGGAGTGGAGACCCAGTACTTC
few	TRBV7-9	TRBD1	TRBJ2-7	CAEGQGTDEQYF	TGTGCCGAGGGACAGGGAACGGACGAGCAGTACTTC
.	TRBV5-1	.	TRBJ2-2	CASSSGFTGELFF	TGCGCCAGCAGCTCGGGGTTCACGGGGGAGCTGTTTTTT
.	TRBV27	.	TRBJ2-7	CASSLHLGGAYAEQYF	TGTGCCAGCAGTTTGCACCTTGGGGGGGCCTACGCTGAGCAGTACTTC
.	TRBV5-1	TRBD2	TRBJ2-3	CASSGEGSDTQYF	TGCGCCAGCAGCGGGGAGGGTTCAGATACGCAGTATTTT
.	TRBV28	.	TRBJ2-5	CASQSYQETQYF	TGTGCCAGTCAGTCGTACCAAGAGACCCAGTACTTC
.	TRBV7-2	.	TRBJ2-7	CASSFSSYEQYF	TGTGCCAGCAGCTTCAGCTCCTACGAGCAGTACTTC
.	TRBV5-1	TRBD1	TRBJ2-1	CASSARQGSSYNEQFF	TGCGCCAGCAGCGCAAGACAGGGGAGCTCCTACAATGAGCAGTTCTTC
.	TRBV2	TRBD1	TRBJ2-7	CASSARDRLYLTYEQYF	TGTGCCAGCAGTGCGCGGGACAGGCTATACCTGACCTACGAGCAGTACTTC
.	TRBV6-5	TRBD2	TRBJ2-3	CASSYLAGGSDTQYF	TGTGCCAGCAGTTACTTAGCGGGAGGGTCAGATACGCAGTATTTT
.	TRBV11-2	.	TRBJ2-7	CASSTRQVAYEQYF	TGTGCCAGCAGCACCCGACAGGTTGCCTACGAGCAGTACTTC
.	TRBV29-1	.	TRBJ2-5	CSALAGAGETQYF	TGCAGCGCCCTAGCAGGGGCAGGAGAGACCCAGTACTTC
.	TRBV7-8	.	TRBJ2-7	CASSLVRGGGEQYF	TGTGCCAGCAGCTTAGTCAGGGGCGGGGGAGAGCAGTACTTC
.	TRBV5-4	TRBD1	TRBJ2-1	CASSLTGGYNEQFF	TGTGCCAGCAGCTTGACAGGGGGATACAATGAGCAGTTCTTC
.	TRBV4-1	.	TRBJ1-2	CASSHGLKNSYGYTF	TGCGCCAGCAGCCACGGCCTGAAAAACAGCTATGGCTACACCTTC
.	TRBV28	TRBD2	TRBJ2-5	CASSLLLTSGRRETQYF	TGTGCCAGCAGTTTGCTCTTGACTAGCGGGAGAAGAGAGACCCAGTACTTC
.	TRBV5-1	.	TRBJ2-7	CASSYRLETYEQYF	TGCGCCAGCAGCTATCGACTGGAAACCTACGAGCAGTACTTC
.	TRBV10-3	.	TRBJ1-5	CAISEAWEGNQPQHF	TGTGCCATCAGTGAGGCCTGGGAGGGCAATCAGCCCCAGCATTTT